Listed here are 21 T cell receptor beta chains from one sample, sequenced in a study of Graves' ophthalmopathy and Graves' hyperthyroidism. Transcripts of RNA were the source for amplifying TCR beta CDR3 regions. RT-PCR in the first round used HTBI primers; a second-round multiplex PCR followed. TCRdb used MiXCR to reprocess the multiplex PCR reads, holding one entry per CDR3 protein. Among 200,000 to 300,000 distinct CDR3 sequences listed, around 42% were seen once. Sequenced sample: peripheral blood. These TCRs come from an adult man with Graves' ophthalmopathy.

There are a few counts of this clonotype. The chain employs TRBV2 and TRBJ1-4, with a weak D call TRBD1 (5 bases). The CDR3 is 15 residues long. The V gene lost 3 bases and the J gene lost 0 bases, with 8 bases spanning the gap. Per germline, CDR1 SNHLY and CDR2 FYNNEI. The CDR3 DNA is TGTGCCAGCAGTGACAGGGTACCAACTAATGAAAAACTGTTTTTT. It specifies CASSDRVPTNEKLFF.

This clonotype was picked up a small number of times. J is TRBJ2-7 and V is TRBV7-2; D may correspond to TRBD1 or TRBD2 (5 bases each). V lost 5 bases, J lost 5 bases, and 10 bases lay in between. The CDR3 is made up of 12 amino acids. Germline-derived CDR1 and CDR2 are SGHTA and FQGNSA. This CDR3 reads CASSGGSDEQYF. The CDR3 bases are TGTGCCAGCAGCGGGGGAAGTGACGAGCAGTACTTC.

This CDR3 is CASSQRKAGNPYEQYF. DNA of the CDR3: TGTGCCAGCAGCCAACGGAAAGCGGGAAACCCCTACGAGCAGTACTTC. The chain carries TRBV7-2 and TRBJ2-7, with 7 bases matching TRBD2. The CDR3 loop spans 16 amino acids. V shed 5 bases, J shed 2 bases, and the junction held 12 bases outside the gene matches. Germline V gives CDR1 SGHTA, CDR2 FQGNSA.

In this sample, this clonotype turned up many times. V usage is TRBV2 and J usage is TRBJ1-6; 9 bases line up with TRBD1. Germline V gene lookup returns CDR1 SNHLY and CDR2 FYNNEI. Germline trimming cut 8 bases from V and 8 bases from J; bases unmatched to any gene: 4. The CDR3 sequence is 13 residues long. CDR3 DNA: TGTGCCAGCTACCGGGACAGGGATTCACCCCTCCACTTT. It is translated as CASYRDRDSPLHF.

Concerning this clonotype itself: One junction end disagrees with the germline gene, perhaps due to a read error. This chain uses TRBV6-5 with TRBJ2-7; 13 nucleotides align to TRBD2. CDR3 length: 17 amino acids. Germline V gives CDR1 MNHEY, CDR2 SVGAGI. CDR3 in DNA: TGCGCCAGCAGTGACCCGCCAAGGACTAGCGGGAGTCACGAGCAGTACTTC. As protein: CASSDPPRTSGSHEQYF.

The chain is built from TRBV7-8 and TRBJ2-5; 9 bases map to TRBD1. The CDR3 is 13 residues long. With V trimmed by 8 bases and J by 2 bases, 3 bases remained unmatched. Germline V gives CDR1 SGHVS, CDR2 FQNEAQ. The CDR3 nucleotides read TGTGCCAGCGACAGGGGGATACAAGAGACCCAGTACTTC. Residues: CASDRGIQETQYF.

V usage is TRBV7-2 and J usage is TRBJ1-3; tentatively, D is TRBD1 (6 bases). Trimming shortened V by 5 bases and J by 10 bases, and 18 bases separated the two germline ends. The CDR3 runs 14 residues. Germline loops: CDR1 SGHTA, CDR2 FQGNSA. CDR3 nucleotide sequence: TGTGCCAGCAGCGCCCAAGGGGGGGCTGGGACCATATATTTT. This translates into CASSAQGGAGTIYF.

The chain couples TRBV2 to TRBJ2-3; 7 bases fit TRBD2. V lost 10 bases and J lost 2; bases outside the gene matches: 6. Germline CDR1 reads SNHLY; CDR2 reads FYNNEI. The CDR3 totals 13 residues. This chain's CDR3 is CANATSSTDTQYF. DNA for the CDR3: TGTGCCAACGCGACTAGCTCCACAGATACGCAGTATTTT.

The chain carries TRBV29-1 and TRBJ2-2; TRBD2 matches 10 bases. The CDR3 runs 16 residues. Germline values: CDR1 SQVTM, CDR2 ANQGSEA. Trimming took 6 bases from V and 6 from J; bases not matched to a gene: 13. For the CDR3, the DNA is TGCAGCGTCTATTCCGGGACTAGCGAGTCTCCCGGGGAGCTGTTTTTT. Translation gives CSVYSGTSESPGELFF.

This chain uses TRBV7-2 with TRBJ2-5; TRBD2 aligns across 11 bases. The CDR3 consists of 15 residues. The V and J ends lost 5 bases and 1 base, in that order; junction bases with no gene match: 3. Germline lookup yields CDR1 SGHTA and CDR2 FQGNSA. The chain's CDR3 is CASSPTSGVQETQYF. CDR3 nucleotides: TGTGCCAGCAGCCCGACTAGCGGGGTCCAAGAGACCCAGTACTTC.

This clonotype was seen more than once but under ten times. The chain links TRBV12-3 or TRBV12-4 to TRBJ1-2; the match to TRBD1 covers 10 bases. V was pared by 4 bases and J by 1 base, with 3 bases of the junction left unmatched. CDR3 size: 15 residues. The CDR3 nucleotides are TGTGCCAGCAGTTCCTGGGACAGGGGTAACTATGGCTACACCTTC. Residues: CASSSWDRGNYGYTF.

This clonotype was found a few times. This CDR3 reads CASSPTWTSGRSPYEQYF. The CDR3 DNA follows: TGTGCCAGTAGTCCGACCTGGACTAGCGGGAGATCGCCCTACGAGCAGTACTTC. V is TRBV19 and J is TRBJ2-7; 13 nucleotides match TRBD2. Germline CDR1 reads LNHDA; CDR2 reads SQIVND (reference sequence). V gave up 5 bases and J gave up 2 bases; unmatched junction bases: 12. The CDR3 contains 18 residues.

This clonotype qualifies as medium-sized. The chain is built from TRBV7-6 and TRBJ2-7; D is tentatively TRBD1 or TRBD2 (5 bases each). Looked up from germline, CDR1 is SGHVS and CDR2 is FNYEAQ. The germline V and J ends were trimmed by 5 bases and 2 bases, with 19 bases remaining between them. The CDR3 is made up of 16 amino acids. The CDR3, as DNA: TGTGCCAGCAGCGCCAGGTCCGAGGTGGGGGCCTACGAGCAGTACTTC. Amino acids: CASSARSEVGAYEQYF.

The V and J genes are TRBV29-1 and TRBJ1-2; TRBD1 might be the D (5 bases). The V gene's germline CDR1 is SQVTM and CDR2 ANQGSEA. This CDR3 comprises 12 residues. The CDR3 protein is CSYSGGSDGYTF. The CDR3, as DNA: TGCAGTTACTCGGGGGGAAGCGATGGCTACACCTTC. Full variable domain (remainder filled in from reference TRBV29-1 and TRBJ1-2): SAVISQKPSRDICQRGTSLTIQCQVDSQVTMMFWYRQQPGQSLTLIATANQGSEATYESGFVIDKFPISRPNLTFSTLTVSNMSPEDSSIYLCSYSGGSDGYTFGSGTRLTVV.

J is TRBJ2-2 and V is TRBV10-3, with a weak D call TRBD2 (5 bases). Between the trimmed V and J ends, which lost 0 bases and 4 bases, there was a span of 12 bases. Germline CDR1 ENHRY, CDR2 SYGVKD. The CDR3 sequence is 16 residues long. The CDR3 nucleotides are TGTGCCATCAGTGAGTCAGGAGGACCCGTCACCGGGGAGCTGTTTTTT. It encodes CAISESGGPVTGELFF.

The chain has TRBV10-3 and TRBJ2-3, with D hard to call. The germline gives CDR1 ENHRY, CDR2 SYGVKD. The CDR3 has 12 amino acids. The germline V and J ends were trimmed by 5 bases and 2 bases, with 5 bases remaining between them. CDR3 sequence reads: CAISYSTDTQYF. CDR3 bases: TGTGCCATCAGTTACTCCACAGATACGCAGTATTTT.

The CDR3: CASGQKTGFNSPLHF. CDR3 DNA: TGTGCCAGCGGCCAAAAGACAGGGTTTAATTCACCCCTCCACTTT. The chain has TRBV9 and TRBJ1-6, with 7 nucleotides matching TRBD1. CDR1 SGDLS and CDR2 YYNGEE come from the germline V gene. V shed 7 bases and J 6 bases; nucleotides not matched to a gene: 10. The CDR3 spans 15 residues.

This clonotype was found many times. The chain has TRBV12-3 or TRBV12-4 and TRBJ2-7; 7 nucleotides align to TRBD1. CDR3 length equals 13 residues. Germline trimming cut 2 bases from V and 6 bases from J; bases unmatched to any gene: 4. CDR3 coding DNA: TGTGCCAGCAGTTTACAGGGGGTCTCCGAGCAGTACTTC. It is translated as CASSLQGVSEQYF.

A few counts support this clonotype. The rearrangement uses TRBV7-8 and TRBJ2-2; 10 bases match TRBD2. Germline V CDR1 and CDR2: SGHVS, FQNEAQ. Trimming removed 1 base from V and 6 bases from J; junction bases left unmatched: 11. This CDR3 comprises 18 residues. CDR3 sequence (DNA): TGTGCCAGCAGCTTAGTATTAGCGGGGGGTAATGTGGCCGGGGAGCTGTTTTTT. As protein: CASSLVLAGGNVAGELFF.

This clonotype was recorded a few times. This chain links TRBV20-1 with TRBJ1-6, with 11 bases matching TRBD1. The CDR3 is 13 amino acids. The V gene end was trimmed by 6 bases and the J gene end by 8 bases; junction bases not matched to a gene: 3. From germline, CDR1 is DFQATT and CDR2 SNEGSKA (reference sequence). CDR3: CSAPDRGHSPLHF. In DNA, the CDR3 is TGCAGTGCGCCGGACAGGGGGCATTCACCCCTCCACTTT.

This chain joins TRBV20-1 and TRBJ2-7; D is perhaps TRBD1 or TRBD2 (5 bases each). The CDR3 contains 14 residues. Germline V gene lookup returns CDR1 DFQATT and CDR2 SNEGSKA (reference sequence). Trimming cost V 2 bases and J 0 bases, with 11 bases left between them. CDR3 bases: TGCAGTGCTAGACGGGACGGTCACTCCTACGAGCAGTACTTC. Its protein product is CSARRDGHSYEQYF.